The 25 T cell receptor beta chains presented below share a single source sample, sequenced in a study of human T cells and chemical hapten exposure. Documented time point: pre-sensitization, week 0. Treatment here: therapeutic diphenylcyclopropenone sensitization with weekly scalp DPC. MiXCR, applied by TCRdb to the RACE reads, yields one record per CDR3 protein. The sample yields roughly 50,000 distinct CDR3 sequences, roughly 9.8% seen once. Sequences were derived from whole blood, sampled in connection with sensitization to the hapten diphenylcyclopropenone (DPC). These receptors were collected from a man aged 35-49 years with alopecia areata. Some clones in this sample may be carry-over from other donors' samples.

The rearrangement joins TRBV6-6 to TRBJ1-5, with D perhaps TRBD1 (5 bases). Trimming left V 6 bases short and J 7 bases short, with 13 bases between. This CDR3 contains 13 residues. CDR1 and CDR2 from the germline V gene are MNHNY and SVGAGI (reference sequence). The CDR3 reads CASSPRGGQPQHF. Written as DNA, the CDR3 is TGTGCCAGCAGCCCCCGCGGGGGGCAGCCCCAGCATTTT.

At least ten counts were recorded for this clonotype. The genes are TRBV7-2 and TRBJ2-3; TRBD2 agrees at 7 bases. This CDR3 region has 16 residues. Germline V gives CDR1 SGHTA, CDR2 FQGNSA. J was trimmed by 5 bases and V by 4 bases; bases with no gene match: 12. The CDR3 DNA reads TGTGCCAGCAGCTCTAATTCGGGACTATTGGGAGATACGCAGTATTTT. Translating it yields CASSSNSGLLGDTQYF.

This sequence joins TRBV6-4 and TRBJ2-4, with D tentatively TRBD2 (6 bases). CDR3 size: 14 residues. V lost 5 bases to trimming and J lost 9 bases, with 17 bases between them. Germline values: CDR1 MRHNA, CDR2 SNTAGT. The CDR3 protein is CASSTLHGSSIQYF. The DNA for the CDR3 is TGTGCCAGCAGTACCCTCCACGGGAGCTCCATTCAGTACTTC.

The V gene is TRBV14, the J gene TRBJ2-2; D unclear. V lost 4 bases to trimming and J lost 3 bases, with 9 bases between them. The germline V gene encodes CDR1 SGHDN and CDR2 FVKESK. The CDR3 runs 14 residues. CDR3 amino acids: CASSRTWDTGELFF. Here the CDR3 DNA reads TGTGCCAGCAGCCGGACGTGGGACACCGGGGAGCTGTTTTTT.

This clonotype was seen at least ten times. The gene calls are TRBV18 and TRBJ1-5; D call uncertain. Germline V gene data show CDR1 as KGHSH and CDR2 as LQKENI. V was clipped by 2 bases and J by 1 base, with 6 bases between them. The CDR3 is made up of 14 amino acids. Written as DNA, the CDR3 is TGTGCCAGCTCACCAGGTCGGAGCAATCAGCCCCAGCATTTT. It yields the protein CASSPGRSNQPQHF.

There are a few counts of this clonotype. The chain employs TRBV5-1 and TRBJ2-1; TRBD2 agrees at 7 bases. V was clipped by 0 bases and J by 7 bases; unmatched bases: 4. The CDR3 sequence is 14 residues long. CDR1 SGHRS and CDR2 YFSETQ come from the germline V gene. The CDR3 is CASSLGGSVNEQFF. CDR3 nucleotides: TGCGCCAGCAGCTTGGGCGGGAGTGTGAATGAGCAGTTCTTC.

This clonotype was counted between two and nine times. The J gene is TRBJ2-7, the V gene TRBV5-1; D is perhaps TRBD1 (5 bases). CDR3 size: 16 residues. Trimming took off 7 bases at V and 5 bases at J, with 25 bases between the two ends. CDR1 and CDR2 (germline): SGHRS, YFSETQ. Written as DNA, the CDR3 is TGCGCCAGCCACACTGGAAATTACGACAGCAGGAACGAGCAGTACTTC. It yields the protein CASHTGNYDSRNEQYF.

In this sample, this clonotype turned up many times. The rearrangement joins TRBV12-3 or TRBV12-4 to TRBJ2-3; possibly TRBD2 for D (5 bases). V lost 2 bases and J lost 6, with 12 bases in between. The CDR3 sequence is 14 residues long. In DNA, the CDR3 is TGTGCCAGCAGTTTAATTCTAGCTTCGGATACGCAGTATTTT. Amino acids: CASSLILASDTQYF.

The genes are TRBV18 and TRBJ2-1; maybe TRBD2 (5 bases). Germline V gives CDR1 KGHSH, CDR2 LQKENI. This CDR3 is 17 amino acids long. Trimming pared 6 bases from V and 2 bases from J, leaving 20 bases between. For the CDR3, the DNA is TGTGCCAGCTCCTTCTCCCTCAGAGGAGGCGCCTACAATGAGCAGTTCTTC. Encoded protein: CASSFSLRGGAYNEQFF.

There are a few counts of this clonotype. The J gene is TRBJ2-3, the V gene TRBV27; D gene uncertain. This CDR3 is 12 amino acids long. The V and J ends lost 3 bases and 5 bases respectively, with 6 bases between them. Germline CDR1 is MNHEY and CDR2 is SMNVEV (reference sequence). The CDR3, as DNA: TGTGCCAGCAGTTTCGGCGGAGATACGCAGTATTTT. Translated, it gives CASSFGGDTQYF.

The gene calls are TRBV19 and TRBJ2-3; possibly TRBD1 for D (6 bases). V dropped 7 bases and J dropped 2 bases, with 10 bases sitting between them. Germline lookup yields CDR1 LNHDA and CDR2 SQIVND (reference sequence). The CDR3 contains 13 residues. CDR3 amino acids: CASTRTDTDTQYF. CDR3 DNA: TGTGCCAGTACCCGGACAGACACAGATACGCAGTATTTT.

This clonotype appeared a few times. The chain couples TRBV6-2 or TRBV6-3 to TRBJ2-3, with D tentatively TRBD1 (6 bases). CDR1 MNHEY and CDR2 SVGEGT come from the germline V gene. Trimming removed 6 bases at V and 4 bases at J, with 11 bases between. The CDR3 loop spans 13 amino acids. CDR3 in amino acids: CASSARQADTQYF. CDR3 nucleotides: TGTGCCAGCAGCGCGAGACAGGCAGATACGCAGTATTTT.

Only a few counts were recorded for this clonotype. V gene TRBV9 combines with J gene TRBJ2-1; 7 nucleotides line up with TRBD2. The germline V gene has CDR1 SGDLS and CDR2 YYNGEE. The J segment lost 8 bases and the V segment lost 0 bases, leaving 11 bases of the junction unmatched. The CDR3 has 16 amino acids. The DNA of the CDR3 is TGTGCCAGCAGCGTAGATGTCGGGAGGATGTTCGATGAGCAGTTCTTC. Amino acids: CASSVDVGRMFDEQFF.

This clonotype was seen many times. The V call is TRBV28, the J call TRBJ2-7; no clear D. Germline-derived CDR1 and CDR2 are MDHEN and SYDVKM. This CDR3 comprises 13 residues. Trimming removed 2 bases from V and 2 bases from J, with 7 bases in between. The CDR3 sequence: CASSLGQTYEQYF. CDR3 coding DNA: TGTGCCAGCAGTTTAGGGCAGACCTACGAGCAGTACTTC.

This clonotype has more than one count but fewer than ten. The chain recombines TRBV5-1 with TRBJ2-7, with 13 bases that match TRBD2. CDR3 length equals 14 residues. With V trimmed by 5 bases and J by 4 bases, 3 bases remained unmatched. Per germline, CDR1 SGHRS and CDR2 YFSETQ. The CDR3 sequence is CASSILAGGYEQYF. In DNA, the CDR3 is TGCGCCAGCAGTATACTAGCGGGGGGGTACGAGCAGTACTTC.

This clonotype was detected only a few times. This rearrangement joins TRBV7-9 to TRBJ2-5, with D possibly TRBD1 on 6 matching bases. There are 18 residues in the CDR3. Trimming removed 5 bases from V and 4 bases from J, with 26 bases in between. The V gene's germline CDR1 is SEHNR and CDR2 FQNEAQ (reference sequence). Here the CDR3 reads CASSPRGATQGGRETQYF. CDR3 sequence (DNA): TGTGCCAGCAGCCCGCGCGGCGCTACACAGGGTGGGAGAGAGACCCAGTACTTC.

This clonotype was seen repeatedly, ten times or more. CDR3 DNA: TGCGCCAGCAGCTTGGGGTCAGCTTGGGACTATGGCTACACCTTC. It encodes CASSLGSAWDYGYTF. This chain uses TRBV5-1 with TRBJ1-2, with D unresolved. The CDR3 runs to 15 residues. CDR1 SGHRS and CDR2 YFSETQ come from the germline V gene. Trimming cost V 0 bases and J 3 bases, with 12 bases left between them.

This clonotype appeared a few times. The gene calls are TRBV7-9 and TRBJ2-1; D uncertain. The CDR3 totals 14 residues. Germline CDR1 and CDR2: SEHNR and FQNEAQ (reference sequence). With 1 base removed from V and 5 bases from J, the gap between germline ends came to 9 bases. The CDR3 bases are TGTGCCAGCAGCTTAGTTAACAACAACAATGAGCAGTTCTTC. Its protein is CASSLVNNNNEQFF.

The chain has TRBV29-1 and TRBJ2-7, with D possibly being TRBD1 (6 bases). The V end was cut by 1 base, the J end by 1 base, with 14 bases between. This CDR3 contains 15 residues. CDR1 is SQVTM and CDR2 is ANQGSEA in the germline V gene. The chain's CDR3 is CSVEGGAGVSYEQYF. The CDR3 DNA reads TGCAGCGTTGAAGGAGGAGCAGGGGTATCCTACGAGCAGTACTTC.

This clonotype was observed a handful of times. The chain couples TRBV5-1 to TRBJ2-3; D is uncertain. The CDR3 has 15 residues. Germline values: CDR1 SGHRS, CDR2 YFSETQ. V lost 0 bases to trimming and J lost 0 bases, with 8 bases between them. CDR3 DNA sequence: TGCGCCAGCAGCTTGGACCCCGAAAGCACAGATACGCAGTATTTT. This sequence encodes CASSLDPESTDTQYF.

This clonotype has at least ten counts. The CDR3 here is CASSLFTSPPGHEETQYF. As DNA, the CDR3 is TGTGCCAGCAGTTTATTTACTTCTCCCCCTGGACATGAGGAGACCCAGTACTTC. The chain carries TRBV28 and TRBJ2-5; D possibly corresponds to TRBD1 (5 bases). V was shortened by 1 base and J by 5 bases, with 23 bases between the two germline ends. This CDR3 contains 18 residues. Germline CDR1 is MDHEN and CDR2 is SYDVKM.

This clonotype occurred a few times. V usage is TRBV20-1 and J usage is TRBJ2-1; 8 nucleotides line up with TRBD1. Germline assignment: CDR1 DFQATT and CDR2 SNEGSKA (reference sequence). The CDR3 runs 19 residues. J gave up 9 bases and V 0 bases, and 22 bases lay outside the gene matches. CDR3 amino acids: CSARENQGAVYFATGEQFF. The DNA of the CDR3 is TGCAGTGCTAGAGAGAATCAGGGGGCGGTTTATTTCGCTACGGGTGAGCAGTTCTTC.

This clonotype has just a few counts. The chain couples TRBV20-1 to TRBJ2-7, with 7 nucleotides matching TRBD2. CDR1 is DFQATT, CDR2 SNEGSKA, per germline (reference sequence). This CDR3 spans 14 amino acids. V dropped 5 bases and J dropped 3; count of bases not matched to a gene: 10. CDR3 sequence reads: CSASPRTSYYEQYF. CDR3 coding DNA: TGCAGTGCTTCACCGAGGACTAGTTACTACGAGCAGTACTTC.

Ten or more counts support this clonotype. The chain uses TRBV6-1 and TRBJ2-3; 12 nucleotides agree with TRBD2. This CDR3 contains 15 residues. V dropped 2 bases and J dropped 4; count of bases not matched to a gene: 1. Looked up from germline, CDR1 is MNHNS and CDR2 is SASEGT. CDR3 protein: CASSELAGGPDTQYF. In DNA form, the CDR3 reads TGTGCCAGCAGTGAACTAGCGGGAGGGCCAGATACGCAGTATTTT.

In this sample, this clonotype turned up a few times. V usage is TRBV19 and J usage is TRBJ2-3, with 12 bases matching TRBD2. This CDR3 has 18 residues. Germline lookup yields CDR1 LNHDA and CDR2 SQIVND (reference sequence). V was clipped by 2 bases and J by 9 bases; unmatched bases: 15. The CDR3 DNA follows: TGTGCCAGTAGTATAACCGCCAGGACTAGCGGGACCCGTGGGACGCAGTATTTT. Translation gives CASSITARTSGTRGTQYF.